This T cell receptor beta chain is from a study of blood T cell repertoires in COVID-19. Study summary: Spain, Italy and the United States supplied samples that represented acute and convalescent COVID-19. The cDNA or gDNA used as material had been derived from T cells, B-cell-depleted T cells, or PBMCs.

Patients of the Seattle cohort, enrolled during active infection, were followed longitudinally. The CDR3 is 11 amino acids. V lost 6 bases to trimming and J lost 6 bases, with 9 bases between them. The germline gives CDR1 MNHEY, CDR2 SVGAGI. Per the original methods: Reference gene primer amplification yielded estimated nucleated cell counts. Produced via immunoSEQ multiplex PCR; TCRdb's table is partial and in-frame only. The DNA gave D and trimming, while V, J and clone size come from that table. In the table there are more than 80,000 clones, roughly 91% of which are singletons. The chain uses TRBV6-5 and TRBJ2-7, with a tentative D call TRBD1 (6 bases). This receptor was identified in a man younger than 35 with COVID-19, enrolled during active disease. The sequenced sample was peripheral blood. CDR3 in DNA: TGTGCCAGCAGGACAGGCCTCGAGCAGTACTTC. It yields the protein CASRTGLEQYF.